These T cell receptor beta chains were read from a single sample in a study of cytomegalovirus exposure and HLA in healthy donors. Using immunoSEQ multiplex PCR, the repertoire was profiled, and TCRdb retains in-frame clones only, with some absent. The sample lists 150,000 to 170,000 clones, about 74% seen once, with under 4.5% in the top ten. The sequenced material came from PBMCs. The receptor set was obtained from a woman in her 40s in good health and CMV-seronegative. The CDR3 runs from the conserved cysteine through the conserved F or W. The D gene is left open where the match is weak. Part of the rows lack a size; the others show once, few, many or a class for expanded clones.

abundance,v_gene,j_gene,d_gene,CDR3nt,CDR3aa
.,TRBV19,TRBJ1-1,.,TGTGCCAGTAGTCCCTACAGGGTGGTGAGGAACACTGAAGCTTTCTTT,CASSPYRVVRNTEAFF
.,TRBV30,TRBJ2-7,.,TGTGCCTGGACAGGGAATCACGAGCAGTACTTC,CAWTGNHEQYF
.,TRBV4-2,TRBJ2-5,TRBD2,TGTGCCAGCAGCCAAGAGGCTAGCGGACAAGAGACCCAGTACTTC,CASSQEASGQETQYF
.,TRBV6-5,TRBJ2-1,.,.,CASSSSTSGNQQFF
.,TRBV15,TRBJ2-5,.,TGTGCCACTGGCAGTGAACAAGAGACCCAGTACTTC,CATGSEQETQYF
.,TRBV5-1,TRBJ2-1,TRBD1,TGCGCCAGCAGCCTTAGGACGGGACAGGACTACAATGAGCAGTTCTTC,CASSLRTGQDYNEQFF
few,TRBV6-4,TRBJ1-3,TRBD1,TGTGCCAGCCTTGGCCCGGGACAGATTTCTGGAAACACCATATATTTT,CASLGPGQISGNTIYF
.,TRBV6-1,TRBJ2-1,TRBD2,TGTGCCAGCAGTGGTCTTACTAGCGGGGGGCTCTGGGCCTACAATGAGCAGTTCTTC,CASSGLTSGGLWAYNEQFF
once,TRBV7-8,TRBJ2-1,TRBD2,TGTGCCAGCAGCTGGACTAGCGGGTCCTACAATGAGCAGTTCTTC,CASSWTSGSYNEQFF
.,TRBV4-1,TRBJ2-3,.,TGCGCCAGCAGCCAAGAGGGCCGGAGCACAGATACGCAGTATTTT,CASSQEGRSTDTQYF
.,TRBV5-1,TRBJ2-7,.,TGCGCCAGCAGCTTGGACGTGGCAATCGAGCAGTACTTC,CASSLDVAIEQYF
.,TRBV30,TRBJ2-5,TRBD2,TGTGCCTGGAGTGCGGCTAGCGGGAGGGCTGAGACCCAGTACTTC,CAWSAASGRAETQYF
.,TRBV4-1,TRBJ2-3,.,TGCGCCAGCAGGTCTATCACAGATACGCAGTATTTT,CASRSITDTQYF
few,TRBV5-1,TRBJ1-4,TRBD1,TGCGCCAGCAGCTCGACAGGGGCAACTAATGAAAAACTGTTTTTT,CASSSTGATNEKLFF
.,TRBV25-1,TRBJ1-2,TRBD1,TGTGCCAGCACCCCAATCGGACAGGGGCTTGGTGGCTACACCTTC,CASTPIGQGLGGYTF
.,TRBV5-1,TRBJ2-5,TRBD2,TGCGCCAGCAGCTTGTTAGCGGGGGAAGAGACCCAGTACTTC,CASSLLAGEETQYF
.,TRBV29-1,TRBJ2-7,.,TGCAGCGTTGTGGAGGACGAGGGCAGGGGACCTCTGGGGCAGTACTTC,CSVVEDEGRGPLGQYF
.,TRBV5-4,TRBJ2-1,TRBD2,TGTGCCAGCAGCACCGGACTAGCGGGAGGTTCCAATGAGCAGTTCTTC,CASSTGLAGGSNEQFF
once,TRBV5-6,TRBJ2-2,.,TGTGCCAGCAGCCCTGTTGACGGGACAGCGGGCACCGGGGAGCTGTTTTTT,CASSPVDGTAGTGELFF